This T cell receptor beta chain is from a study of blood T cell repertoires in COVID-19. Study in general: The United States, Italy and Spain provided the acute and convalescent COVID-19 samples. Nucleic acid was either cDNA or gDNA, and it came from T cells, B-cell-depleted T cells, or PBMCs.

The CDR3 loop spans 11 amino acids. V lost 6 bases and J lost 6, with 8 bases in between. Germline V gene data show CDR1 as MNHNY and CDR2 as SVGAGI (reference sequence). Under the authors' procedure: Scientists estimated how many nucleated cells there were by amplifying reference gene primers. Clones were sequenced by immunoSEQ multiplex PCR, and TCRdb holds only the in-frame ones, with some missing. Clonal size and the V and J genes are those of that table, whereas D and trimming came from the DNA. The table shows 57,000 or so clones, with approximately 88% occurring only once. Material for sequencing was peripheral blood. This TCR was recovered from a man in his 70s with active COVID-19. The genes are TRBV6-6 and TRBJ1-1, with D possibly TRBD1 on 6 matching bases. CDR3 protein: CASRQGPEAFF. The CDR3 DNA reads TGTGCCAGCAGACAGGGCCCTGAAGCTTTCTTT.